This T cell receptor beta chain was recovered during a study of blood T cell repertoires in COVID-19. Looking at the study overall: There were acute and convalescent COVID-19 samples, and they came from the United States, Italy and Spain. PBMCs, B-cell-depleted T cells, or T cells were the source of the cDNA or gDNA that made up the material.

Measured with immunoSEQ multiplex PCR; TCRdb has only the in-frame clones, and not every one. The sample records around 180,000 clones, around 76% being singletons. From germline, CDR1 is ENHRY and CDR2 SYGVKD. V lost 3 bases and J lost 0, with 8 bases in between. The CDR3 consists of 15 residues. Those who participated ranged in age from about 18 to 89 years and resided in roughly 26 US areas. The study assigned cohorts using participant-reported clinical history. The source of this sequence is a woman aged 50 to 60 with acute COVID-19. The V gene is TRBV10-3, the J gene TRBJ2-2; D remains unclear. The sequencing sample was made of PBMCs or T cells enriched from blood (not recorded which). The CDR3 DNA sequence: TGTGCCATCAGTGATGGGCAGGCGAACACCGGGGAGCTGTTTTTT. Its protein is CAISDGQANTGELFF.